What follows are 17 T cell receptor beta chains derived from one specimen sequenced in a study of T cells in Graves' hyperthyroidism and ophthalmopathy. There were TCR beta CDR3 regions amplified from RNA transcripts. Carried out on the TCR CDR3, a first-round RT-PCR used the HTBI primer set. One entry per CDR3 protein, called by TCRdb with MiXCR from the multiplex PCR reads. Among 250,000 or so distinct CDR3 sequences, over 12% were seen once, and the ten largest hold over 30%. Material for sequencing was blood. The receptors originated from a woman aged 50 to 65 with Graves' hyperthyroidism that later progressed to Graves' ophthalmopathy.

This clonotype was seen a few times. This chain connects TRBV9 to TRBJ2-1; D might be TRBD1 (7 bases). V lost 3 bases and J lost 0, with 10 bases in between. The CDR3 is 15 amino acids. Germline CDR1 reads SGDLS; CDR2 reads YYNGEE. In DNA, the CDR3 is TGTGCCAGCAGCGCCCAGGGGGGCTCCTACAATGAGCAGTTCTTC. This translates into CASSAQGGSYNEQFF. The full variable domain, rest sourced from reference TRBV9 and TRBJ2-1, is DSGVTQTPKHLITATGQRVTLRCSPRSGDLSVYWYQQSLDQGLQFLIQYYNGEERAKGNILERFSAQQFPDLHSELNLSSLELGDSALYFCASSAQGGSYNEQFFGPGTRLTVL.

This clonotype came up many times. This chain connects TRBV27 to TRBJ2-5; 11 bases line up with TRBD2. J was trimmed by 4 bases and V by 4 bases; bases with no gene match: 8. This CDR3 has 16 amino acids. The germline V gene encodes CDR1 MNHEY and CDR2 SMNVEV (reference sequence). DNA of the CDR3: TGTGCCAGCAGTTCAGGTAGCGGGAGGGCCGGAGAGACCCAGTACTTC. Translation: CASSSGSGRAGETQYF.

This chain connects TRBV10-3 to TRBJ2-1; 12 nucleotides align to TRBD2. In germline, CDR1 is ENHRY, CDR2 SYGVKD. V shed 0 bases and J 4 bases; nucleotides not matched to a gene: 4. This CDR3 is built from 17 residues. The CDR3, as DNA: TGTGCCATCAGTGAGTCCAGGACTAGCGGGGTATACAATGAGCAGTTCTTC. Residues: CAISESRTSGVYNEQFF.

A few counts support this clonotype. J is TRBJ1-3 and V is TRBV7-3; TRBD1 might be the D (5 bases). The CDR3 consists of 16 residues. Per the germline V gene, CDR1 is SGHTA and CDR2 is FQGTGA. Trimming removed 3 bases at V and 6 bases at J, with 18 bases between. The CDR3 is CASSLGWGKTENTIYF. The CDR3 coding sequence is TGTGCCAGCAGCTTGGGGTGGGGGAAGACGGAAAACACCATATATTTT.

CDR3 sequence: CSAGQGGNYGYTF. Here the CDR3 DNA reads TGCAGTGCTGGACAGGGGGGTAACTATGGCTACACCTTC. The chain employs TRBV20-1 and TRBJ1-2; the match to TRBD1 covers 10 bases. Germline CDR1 and CDR2: DFQATT and SNEGSKA (reference sequence). With V trimmed by 5 bases and J by 1 base, 1 base remained unmatched. The CDR3 extends over 13 amino acids.

Many counts were recorded for this clonotype. The chain links TRBV18 to TRBJ2-5; 7 bases match TRBD1. The germline V gene has CDR1 KGHSH and CDR2 LQKENI. The CDR3 runs 14 residues. V trimming: 3 bases; J trimming: 5 bases; junction bases outside the gene matches: 6. The CDR3 here is CASSPDRAGETQYF. Here the CDR3 DNA reads TGTGCCAGCTCACCCGACAGGGCCGGTGAGACCCAGTACTTC.

This clonotype was picked up a small number of times. This sequence joins TRBV29-1 and TRBJ1-2; no reliable D call. The CDR3 runs 10 residues. Trimming stripped 7 bases from V and 6 bases from J, with 9 bases between. Germline V CDR1 and CDR2: SQVTM, ANQGSEA. CDR3 nucleotides: TGCAGCGCTAACATTCATGGCTACACCTTC. It translates to CSANIHGYTF.

Notes on this clonotype: It may be a read error: a sequence one base away is much more abundant. V is TRBV2 and J is TRBJ1-3; D unresolved. The CDR3 length is 15 residues. Germline V CDR1 and CDR2: SNHLY, FYNNEI. The CDR3 loop reads CASSESKASENTIYF. The CDR3 region has the DNA TGTGCCAGCAGTGAATCAAAGGCCTCTGAAAACACCATATATTTT.

This clonotype was seen at least ten times. This rearrangement joins TRBV3-1 to TRBJ2-7; TRBD2 aligns across 10 bases. There are 15 residues in the CDR3. V lost 1 base and J lost 3; bases outside the gene matches: 3. Germline CDR1 and CDR2: LGHDT and YNNKEL (reference sequence). The CDR3 is CASSQGLAGVYEQYF. The DNA of the CDR3 is TGTGCCAGCAGCCAAGGTCTAGCGGGAGTCTACGAGCAGTACTTC.

For this clonotype: It may be a read error: a sequence one base away is much more abundant. V and J are TRBV28 and TRBJ1-5; D remains unclear. Germline V lookup: CDR1 MDHEN, CDR2 SYDVKM. The V end was cut by 5 bases, the J end by 3 bases, with 14 bases between. The CDR3 has 15 amino acids. CDR3 residues: CASSPHSYNNQPQHF. The CDR3 DNA reads as TGTGCCAGCAGTCCACACAGTTATAACAATCAGCCCCAGCATTTT. The complete variable domain, with remaining parts taken from reference TRBV28 and TRBJ1-5, reads DVKVTQSSRYLVKRTGEKVFLECVQDMDHENMFWYRQDPGLGLRLIYFSYDVKMKEKGDIPEGYSVSREKKERFSLILESASTNQTSMYLCASSPHSYNNQPQHFGDGTRLSIL.

This clonotype was seen ten or more times. V gene TRBV20-1 combines with J gene TRBJ2-1; D uncertain. This CDR3 is 14 amino acids long. CDR1 and CDR2 (germline): DFQATT, SNEGSKA (reference sequence). Between the trimmed V and J ends, which lost 6 bases and 0 bases, there was a span of 12 bases. CDR3 nucleotide sequence: TGCAGTGCCCTTCGCCTGAGCTCCTACAATGAGCAGTTCTTC. Protein product: CSALRLSSYNEQFF.

The chain carries TRBV6-1 and TRBJ1-2, with 9 positions matching TRBD1. The CDR3 extends over 13 amino acids. V trimming: 9 bases; J trimming: 6 bases; junction bases outside the gene matches: 8. Per germline, CDR1 MNHNS and CDR2 SASEGT. The CDR3: CASKDRGVNGYTF. The CDR3 DNA sequence: TGTGCCAGTAAGGACAGGGGAGTAAATGGCTACACCTTC.

This clonotype was seen a few times. Mismatch with germline at one junction end may stem from a read error. The rearrangement joins TRBV10-1 to TRBJ1-2; 8 bases line up with TRBD1. Germline V gene data show CDR1 as WNHNN and CDR2 as SYGVQD (reference sequence). The CDR3 runs 13 residues. This CDR3 is CASSPGGIYGHTF. CDR3 DNA sequence: TGCGCCAGCTCTCCAGGGGGCATCTATGGCCACACCTTC.

This clonotype has a count of ten or more. The CDR3 reads CASSFGQRPYNEQFF. CDR3 nucleotides: TGTGCCAGCAGTTTCGGCCAGCGGCCCTACAATGAGCAGTTCTTC. This chain joins TRBV28 and TRBJ2-1, with D possibly TRBD2 on 5 matching bases. The germline V gene has CDR1 MDHEN and CDR2 SYDVKM. The CDR3 totals 15 residues. The V gene lost 3 bases and the J gene lost 2 bases, with 11 bases spanning the gap.

This clonotype was detected many times. The chain combines TRBV29-1 with TRBJ2-7; D could derive from TRBD1 or TRBD2 (5 bases each). CDR3 length: 12 residues. V lost 0 bases and J lost 6, with 9 bases in between. Germline V lookup: CDR1 SQVTM, CDR2 ANQGSEA. The CDR3 reads CSVEESGSEQYF. CDR3 bases: TGCAGCGTTGAAGAATCAGGGAGCGAGCAGTACTTC.

The sample holds many counts of this clonotype. The rearrangement uses TRBV18 and TRBJ2-3, with D perhaps TRBD1 or TRBD2 (5 bases each). The germline V gene encodes CDR1 KGHSH and CDR2 LQKENI. This CDR3 spans 13 amino acids. V shed 3 bases and J shed 4 bases, with 8 bases lying between them. The CDR3 nucleotides read TGTGCCAGCTCACCGGGGGTCGCAGATACGCAGTATTTT. Translating gives CASSPGVADTQYF.

This clonotype has a count of ten or more. The chain couples TRBV30 to TRBJ1-1; no firm D call. CDR1 is GTSNPN and CDR2 is SVGIG in the germline V gene (reference sequence). The V end lost 0 bases, the J end lost 6 bases, and 11 bases lay between the germline ends. The CDR3 is 13 residues long. The DNA for the CDR3 is TGTGCCTGGAGTGTAGCGATGAGGGCTGAAGCTTTCTTT. Amino acid sequence: CAWSVAMRAEAFF.